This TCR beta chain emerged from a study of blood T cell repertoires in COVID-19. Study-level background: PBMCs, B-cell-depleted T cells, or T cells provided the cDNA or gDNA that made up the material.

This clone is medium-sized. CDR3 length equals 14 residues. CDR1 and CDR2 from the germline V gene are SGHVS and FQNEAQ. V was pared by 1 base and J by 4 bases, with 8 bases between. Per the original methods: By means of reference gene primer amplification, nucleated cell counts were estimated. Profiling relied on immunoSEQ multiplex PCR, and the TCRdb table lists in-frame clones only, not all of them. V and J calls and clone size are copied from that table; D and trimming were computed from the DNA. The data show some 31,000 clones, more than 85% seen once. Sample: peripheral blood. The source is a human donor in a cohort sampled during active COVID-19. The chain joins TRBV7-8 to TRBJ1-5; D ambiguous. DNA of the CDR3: TGTGCCAGCAGCTTAGGTTGGGAGAATCAGCCCCAGCATTTT. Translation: CASSLGWENQPQHF.